Detailed here is one T cell receptor (beta chain). Primers included in the PCR were 60 Vbeta and 13 Jbeta primers. Libraries were prepared by immunoSEQ multiplex PCR; TCRdb keeps only in-frame clonotypes and omits some of them. In the table there are 90,000 to 150,000 clones, roughly 76% of which are singletons. V was pared by 5 bases and J by 5 bases, with 13 bases between. Germline CDR1 and CDR2: MNHEY and SMNVEV (reference sequence). This CDR3 has 13 residues. These data belong to a study of cytomegalovirus exposure and HLA in healthy donors. Looking at the study overall: Around 76% of 300 to 450 genotyped donors fell in the Caucasian-associated ancestry cluster.

The chain employs TRBV27 and TRBJ2-7, with D tentatively TRBD2 (6 bases). The clonotype originates from a man aged 50-60 years in good health and CMV-seropositive. The sample comprised PBMCs. CDR3 coding DNA: TGTGCCAGCAGTGGAGGGGAGTGGAACGAGCAGTACTTC. It is translated as CASSGGEWNEQYF.